The entry below gives a single TCR beta chain sequence along with its context. The sample is drawn from a study of CD8+ T cells in alopecia areata. There are 13 residues in the CDR3. Trimming took off 0 bases at V and 5 bases at J, with 8 bases between the two ends. The germline V gene has CDR1 KGHSH and CDR2 LQKENI. The authors extracted RNA and reverse transcribed it into cDNA as the sequencing template. Some clones are missing from TCRdb's copy, which holds only in-frame ones; the method was immunoSEQ multiplex PCR. The repertoire holds roughly 250,000 clones, with roughly two thirds as singletons.

The material was CD4+ T cells sorted from blood, obtained at week 0. The chain has TRBV18 and TRBJ2-7; D ambiguous. The source of this sequence is a human donor with alopecia areata. CDR3 loop: CASSPPNFHEQYF. CDR3 DNA sequence: TGTGCCAGCTCACCACCGAATTTCCACGAGCAGTACTTC.